Sequencing of this TCR beta chain was carried out in a study of shared clonotypes between healthy human individuals. Study results and limitations: Clonotype sharing among donors, it was expected, would be affected by sequencing depth.

The V gene's germline CDR1 is SGHRS and CDR2 YFSETQ. There are 15 residues in the CDR3. The ends lost 3 bases at V and 3 bases at J; junction bases unmatched: 2. Notes on this clone: What it binds is unknown.

TCRdb keeps only in-frame clones here, not all; method: immunoSEQ multiplex PCR. This table holds hundreds of thousands of clones, around three quarters found once. J is TRBJ1-5 and V is TRBV5-1, with TRBD1 matching 11 bases. The source of this sequence is a woman aged 25-40 years in good health. The sequenced material came from memory CD4+ T cells sorted from blood. Subset denoted: CD45RA-negative fraction. CDR3 sequence (DNA): TGCGCCAGCAGCTGGACAGGGGGCGTCAATCAGCCCCAGCATTTT. Encoded protein: CASSWTGGVNQPQHF.